This T cell receptor (beta chain) was sequenced in a study of technical replicates of blood from a handful of donors. This CDR3 comprises 10 residues. Germline CDR1 SQVTM, CDR2 ANQGSEA. V was clipped by 7 bases and J by 8 bases, with 11 bases between them. Assay used: immunoSEQ multiplex PCR; TCRdb lists only in-frame clones, some missing. This sample carries tens of thousands of clones, around nine tenths of them seen once, and the ten largest clones take about 0.27%. V and J are TRBV29-1 and TRBJ1-2; perhaps TRBD1 as D (6 bases). The sample comprised T cells isolated from PBMCs. The TCR comes from a human donor in good health. The CDR3 sequence: CSAGQKGYTF. CDR3 nucleotide sequence: TGCAGCGCCGGACAGAAGGGCTACACCTTC.